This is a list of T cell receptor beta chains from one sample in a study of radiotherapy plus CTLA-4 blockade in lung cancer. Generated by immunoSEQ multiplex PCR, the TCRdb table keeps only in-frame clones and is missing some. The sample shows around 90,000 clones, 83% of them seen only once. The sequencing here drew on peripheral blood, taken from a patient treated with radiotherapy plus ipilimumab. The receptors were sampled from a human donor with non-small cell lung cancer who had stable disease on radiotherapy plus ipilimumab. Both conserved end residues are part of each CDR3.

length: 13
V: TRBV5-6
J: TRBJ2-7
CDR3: CASSSGTPYEQYF

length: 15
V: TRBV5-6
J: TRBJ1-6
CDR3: CASRGAQGTNSPLHF

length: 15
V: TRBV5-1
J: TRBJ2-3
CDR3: CASSRLAGDTDTQYF

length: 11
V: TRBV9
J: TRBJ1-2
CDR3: CASSVVDRYTF

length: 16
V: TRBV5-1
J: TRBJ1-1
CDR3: CASSLAGGQKNTEAFF

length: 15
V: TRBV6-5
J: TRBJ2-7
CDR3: CASSFIAAPSYEQYF

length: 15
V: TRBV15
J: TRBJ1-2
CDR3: CATSREGSGSYGYTF

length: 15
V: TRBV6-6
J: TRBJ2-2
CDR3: CASSYPQANTGELFF

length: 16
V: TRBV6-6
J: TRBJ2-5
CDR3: CASRPGTSGRGETQYF

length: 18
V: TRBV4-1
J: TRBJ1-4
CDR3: CASSQLGTGLATNEKLFF

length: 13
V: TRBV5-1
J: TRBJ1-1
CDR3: CASSLMGGSEAFF

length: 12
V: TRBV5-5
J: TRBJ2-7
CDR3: CASSLEGYEQYF

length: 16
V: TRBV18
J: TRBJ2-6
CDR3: CASSPLDGDKANVLTF

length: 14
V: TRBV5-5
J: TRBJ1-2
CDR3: CASSLRQDPYGYTF

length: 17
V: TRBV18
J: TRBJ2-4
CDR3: CASSPQEGAPLRNIQYF

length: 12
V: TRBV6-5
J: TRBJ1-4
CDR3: CASSLNREKLFF

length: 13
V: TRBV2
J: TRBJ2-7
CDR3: CASTGGASYEQYF

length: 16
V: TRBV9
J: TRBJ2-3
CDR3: CASSVTIAGGGYTQYF

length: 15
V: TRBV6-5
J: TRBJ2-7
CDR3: CASRLGTSTTYEQYF

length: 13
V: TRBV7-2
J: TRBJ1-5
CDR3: CASSLRSNQPQHF

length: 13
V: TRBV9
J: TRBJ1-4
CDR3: CASSGGRDEKLFF

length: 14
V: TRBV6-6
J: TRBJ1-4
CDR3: CASSLQRTNEKLFF

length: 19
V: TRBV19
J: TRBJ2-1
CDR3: CASTPFPLAGLSSYNEQFF

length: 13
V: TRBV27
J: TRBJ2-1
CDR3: CASSPTWGNEQFF

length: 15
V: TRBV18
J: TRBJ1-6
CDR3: CASSPTDSSNSPLHF

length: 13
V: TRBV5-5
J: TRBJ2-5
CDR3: CASSRGGQETQYF

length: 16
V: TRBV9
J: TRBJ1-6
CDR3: CASSAPRRDGQSPLHF

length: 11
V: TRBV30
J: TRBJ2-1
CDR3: CAWSVDRLRFF

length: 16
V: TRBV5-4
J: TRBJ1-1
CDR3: CASSPRGGALNTEAFF

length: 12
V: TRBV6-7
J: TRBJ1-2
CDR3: CASSYISYGYTF

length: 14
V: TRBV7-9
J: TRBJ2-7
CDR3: CASSLGQVSYEQYF

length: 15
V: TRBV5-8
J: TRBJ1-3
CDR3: CASSGTGTAGNTIYF

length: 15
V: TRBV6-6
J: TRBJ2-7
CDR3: CASSSPTLGSYEQYF

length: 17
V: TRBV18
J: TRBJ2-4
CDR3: CASSLATPGQGANIQYF

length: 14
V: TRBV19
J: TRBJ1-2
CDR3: CASSIVHGGNDYTF

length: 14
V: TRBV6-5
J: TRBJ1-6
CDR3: CASSVRPNNSPLHF

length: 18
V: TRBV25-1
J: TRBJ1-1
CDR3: CASSGRAIGWGSPTEAFF

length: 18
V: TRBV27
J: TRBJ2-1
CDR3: CASSGPRGQTPSYNEQFF

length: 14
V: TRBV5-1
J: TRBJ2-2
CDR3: CASSLEAGTGELFF

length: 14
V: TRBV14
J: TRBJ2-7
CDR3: CASSQDFWSDEQYF

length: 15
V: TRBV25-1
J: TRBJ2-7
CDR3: CASKNDRESSYEQYF

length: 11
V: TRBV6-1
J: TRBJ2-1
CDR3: CAGGDSNEQFF